The next 23 T cell receptor beta chains were all read from a single sample in a study of blood T cell repertoires in COVID-19. Assay used: immunoSEQ multiplex PCR; TCRdb lists only in-frame clones, some missing. The repertoire holds approximately 190,000 clones, with roughly 86% as singletons. The sequenced sample consisted of PBMCs or T cells enriched from blood (not recorded which). These receptors all come from a woman between 40 and 55 years old in a cohort exposed to, infected with or recovered from COVID-19 (not recorded which).

J is TRBJ2-7 and V is TRBV7-9; D is uncertain. Germline values: CDR1 SEHNR, CDR2 FQNEAQ (reference sequence). The CDR3 runs 13 residues. The V end was cut by 0 bases, the J end by 3 bases, with 6 bases between. This CDR3 is CASSLATGYEQYF. CDR3 DNA sequence: TGTGCCAGCAGCTTAGCGACGGGCTACGAGCAGTACTTC.

This rearrangement joins TRBV5-1 to TRBJ2-2; a weak D match, TRBD1 (5 bases). Germline V CDR1 and CDR2: SGHRS, YFSETQ. The CDR3 has 16 amino acids. V was shortened by 4 bases and J by 0 bases, with 13 bases between the two germline ends. The CDR3 reads CASSPVYRTNTGELFF. The CDR3 bases are TGCGCCAGCAGCCCCGTTTACAGGACGAACACCGGGGAGCTGTTTTTT.

The V gene is TRBV19, the J gene TRBJ2-4; 11 bases are shared with TRBD2. This CDR3 is built from 16 residues. Germline lookup yields CDR1 LNHDA and CDR2 SQIVND (reference sequence). Trimming cost V 3 bases and J 6 bases; bases outside gene matches: 7. This chain's CDR3 is CASSMTGLAVLNIQYF. As DNA, the CDR3 is TGTGCCAGTAGTATGACGGGACTAGCGGTCCTAAACATTCAGTACTTC.

V usage is TRBV29-1 and J usage is TRBJ1-5; D gene unclear. There are 13 residues in the CDR3. The germline V gene encodes CDR1 SQVTM and CDR2 ANQGSEA. Trimming left V 6 bases short and J 3 bases short, with 12 bases between. This chain's CDR3 is CSVRDNFNQPQHF. DNA of the CDR3: TGCAGCGTCCGCGACAATTTCAATCAGCCCCAGCATTTT.

The chain has TRBV7-9 and TRBJ2-7; the D gene is possibly TRBD1 (7 bases). CDR3 length: 16 residues. Germline CDR1 is SEHNR and CDR2 is FQNEAQ (reference sequence). V was cut by 4 bases and J by 6 bases, with 22 bases left in between. The CDR3 nucleotides read TGTGCCAGCAGCTCCCCCCAGCAGGGGGGTATCTCCGAGCAGTACTTC. This gives the protein CASSSPQQGGISEQYF.

The CDR3 sequence is CASKSDRGLSPLHF. The CDR3 DNA sequence: TGTGCCAGCAAATCAGACAGGGGGCTTTCACCCCTCCACTTT. The chain couples TRBV6-5 to TRBJ1-6; 10 bases are shared with TRBD1. The CDR3 runs to 14 residues. The J segment lost 9 bases and the V segment lost 7 bases, leaving 6 bases of the junction unmatched. The germline gives CDR1 MNHEY, CDR2 SVGAGI.

The chain combines TRBV28 with TRBJ1-4; 9 bases are a match to TRBD1. The CDR3 length is 18 residues. Per the germline V gene, CDR1 is MDHEN and CDR2 is SYDVKM. V gave up 6 bases and J gave up 5 bases; unmatched junction bases: 16. The CDR3 sequence: CASRPTGTGSVMNEKLFF. CDR3 DNA: TGTGCCAGCAGACCGACCGGGACAGGGTCTGTAATGAATGAAAAACTGTTTTTT.

This chain connects TRBV19 to TRBJ2-6; D gene unclear. Germline V gene lookup returns CDR1 LNHDA and CDR2 SQIVND (reference sequence). This CDR3 has 15 residues. V lost 4 bases to trimming and J lost 0 bases, with 7 bases between them. CDR3 sequence: CASSNGISGANVLTF. The CDR3 DNA reads TGTGCCAGTAGTAACGGTATCTCTGGGGCCAACGTCCTGACTTTC.

The chain employs TRBV7-9 and TRBJ1-1; weak D call: TRBD1 (6 bases). The CDR3 extends over 15 amino acids. Trimming cost V 4 bases and J 0 bases, with 12 bases left between them. Germline CDR1 and CDR2: SEHNR and FQNEAQ (reference sequence). In nucleotides, the CDR3 is TGTGCCAGCAGCTCCGGGACACATTTGAACACTGAAGCTTTCTTT. Protein: CASSSGTHLNTEAFF.

V gene TRBV9 combines with J gene TRBJ2-1, with 8 bases that match TRBD1. V gave up 3 bases and J gave up 6 bases; unmatched junction bases: 11. The CDR3 sequence is 16 residues long. Germline CDR1 and CDR2: SGDLS and YYNGEE. The CDR3 region has the DNA TGTGCCAGCAGCGACTCGACGACAGGGGTGGCCAATGAGCAGTTCTTC. It yields the protein CASSDSTTGVANEQFF.

The chain combines TRBV28 with TRBJ2-3, with 7 nucleotides matching TRBD1. J gave up 0 bases and V 6 bases, and 9 bases lay outside the gene matches. The CDR3 sequence is 16 residues long. The germline gives CDR1 MDHEN, CDR2 SYDVKM. CDR3 sequence reads: CASRGRGGISTDTQYF. In DNA, the CDR3 is TGTGCCAGCAGGGGAAGAGGGGGCATTAGCACAGATACGCAGTATTTT.

The CDR3 DNA reads TGTGCCAGCAGTTCCCTGGGACTAGCGGGGAACAATGAGCAGTTCTTC. This sequence encodes CASSSLGLAGNNEQFF. J is TRBJ2-1 and V is TRBV27, with TRBD2 identical over 13 bases. Germline V gene data show CDR1 as MNHEY and CDR2 as SMNVEV (reference sequence). The V gene end was trimmed by 4 bases and the J gene end by 5 bases; junction bases not matched to a gene: 5. This CDR3 spans 16 amino acids.

The genes are TRBV5-1 and TRBJ1-4; the match to TRBD1 covers 10 bases. Germline V gene lookup returns CDR1 SGHRS and CDR2 YFSETQ. With V trimmed by 2 bases and J by 3 bases, 1 base remained unmatched. This CDR3 contains 15 residues. The CDR3 sequence: CASSLGQGANEKLFF. In DNA form, the CDR3 reads TGCGCCAGCAGCTTAGGACAGGGGGCTAATGAAAAACTGTTTTTT.

The chain combines TRBV29-1 with TRBJ1-1; 9 bases are a match to TRBD1. Germline V CDR1 and CDR2: SQVTM, ANQGSEA. The V and J ends lost 6 bases and 6 bases, in that order; junction bases with no gene match: 5. The CDR3 length is 12 residues. The CDR3 region is CSVRQGGSEAFF. The DNA of the CDR3 is TGCAGCGTCAGACAGGGGGGATCTGAAGCTTTCTTT. The complete variable domain, with remaining parts taken from reference TRBV29-1 and TRBJ1-1, reads SAVISQKPSRDICQRGTSLTIQCQVDSQVTMMFWYRQQPGQSLTLIATANQGSEATYESGFVIDKFPISRPNLTFSTLTVSNMSPEDSSIYLCSVRQGGSEAFFGQGTRLTVV.

The V and J genes are TRBV24-1 and TRBJ1-5; the D gene is possibly TRBD1 (6 bases). Germline CDR1 is KGHDR and CDR2 is SFDVKD. Trimming left V 4 bases short and J 2 bases short, with 20 bases between. The length of the CDR3 is 18 residues. CDR3 DNA sequence: TGTGCCACCAGTGAACCCAGGGGCGGTAGAGATTGCAATCAGCCCCAGCATTTT. It codes for CATSEPRGGRDCNQPQHF.

The V gene is TRBV19, the J gene TRBJ1-2, with 8 bases that match TRBD1. Germline V gene sequence: CDR1 LNHDA, CDR2 SQIVND (reference sequence). J was trimmed by 6 bases and V by 1 base; bases with no gene match: 7. This CDR3 contains 15 residues. The DNA of the CDR3 is TGTGCCAGTAGTATAGTGGACAGGGAGACAGATGGCTACACCTTC. It specifies CASSIVDRETDGYTF.

The J gene is TRBJ1-4, the V gene TRBV19; D possibly corresponds to TRBD1 (5 bases). Trimming took off 0 bases at V and 5 bases at J, with 16 bases between the two ends. Germline V gene sequence: CDR1 LNHDA, CDR2 SQIVND (reference sequence). CDR3 length: 17 residues. CDR3 region: CASSIEIAAGLNEKLFF. CDR3 sequence (DNA): TGTGCCAGTAGTATAGAAATAGCGGCAGGGCTAAATGAAAAACTGTTTTTT.

This rearrangement joins TRBV3-1 (or the pseudogene TRBV3-2) to TRBJ2-1; D unclear. CDR1 LGHDT and CDR2 YNNKEL come from the germline V gene (reference sequence). V lost 5 bases and J 4 bases, leaving 6 bases between the germline ends. The CDR3 has 12 residues. DNA of the CDR3: TGTGCCAGCAGCGACTGGTACAATGAGCAGTTCTTC. It specifies CASSDWYNEQFF.

This rearrangement joins TRBV16 to TRBJ1-2, with D possibly TRBD1 on 5 matching bases. From germline, CDR1 is KGHSY and CDR2 FQNENV. Trimming pared 3 bases from V and 8 bases from J, leaving 28 bases between. This CDR3 contains 18 residues. CDR3 nucleotides: TGTGCCAGCAGCCACGCCGTTTTTAGGGATGGACATAAGCGCGGCTACACCTTC. It encodes CASSHAVFRDGHKRGYTF.

This CDR3 reads CASTFSAGQPQHF. DNA of the CDR3: TGTGCCAGCACCTTTAGTGCGGGTCAGCCCCAGCATTTT. The chain links TRBV27 to TRBJ1-5; D not resolved. Germline V lookup: CDR1 MNHEY, CDR2 SMNVEV (reference sequence). V was shortened by 7 bases and J by 6 bases, with 13 bases between the two germline ends. The CDR3 spans 13 residues.

This clone was seen once. This chain uses TRBV7-9 with TRBJ2-3, with D perhaps TRBD2 (6 bases). The CDR3 totals 15 residues. Germline CDR1 and CDR2: SEHNR and FQNEAQ (reference sequence). The V end was cut by 7 bases, the J end by 1 base, with 15 bases between. The CDR3 protein is CASTKEWGGTDTQYF. The CDR3 region has the DNA TGTGCCAGCACCAAGGAGTGGGGGGGCACAGATACGCAGTATTTT.

The chain recombines TRBV7-9 with TRBJ1-1, with D maybe TRBD1 (5 bases). Germline V gene data show CDR1 as SEHNR and CDR2 as FQNEAQ (reference sequence). The CDR3 length is 14 residues. V lost 7 bases, J lost 1 base, and 13 bases lay in between. The CDR3 nucleotides read TGTGCCAGCAAGCTCCTCGGGGGGAACACTGAAGCTTTCTTT. Encoded protein: CASKLLGGNTEAFF.

The chain couples TRBV10-1 to TRBJ2-3, with 7 bases identical to TRBD2. CDR1 WNHNN and CDR2 SYGVQD come from the germline V gene (reference sequence). This CDR3 is built from 17 residues. J gave up 2 bases and V 0 bases, and 8 bases lay outside the gene matches. The CDR3 region has the DNA TGCGCCAGCAGTGAGTCTCGGCTAGCGGACTACACAGATACGCAGTATTTT. Translated: CASSESRLADYTDTQYF.